A single sample gave rise to the 7 T cell receptor beta chains below, sequenced in a study of glioma-infiltrating T cells after dendritic cell vaccination. Assay used: immunoSEQ multiplex PCR; TCRdb lists only in-frame clones, some missing. The sample yields fewer than 85,000 clones, approximately 80% seen once. The specimen was blood, collected before dendritic cell vaccination. The receptor set was obtained from a human donor with glioblastoma.

This clone was counted once. The chain is built from TRBV6-1 and TRBJ2-7, with 10 bases identical to TRBD2. The germline CDR1 and CDR2 sequences are MNHNS and SASEGT. J gave up 8 bases and V 4 bases, and 20 bases lay outside the gene matches. This CDR3 has 18 amino acids. CDR3 sequence (DNA): TGTGCCAGCAGTGGGACAGGAGCGGGGGGGCTCTCTAGAGGGAAGCAGTACTTC. Protein: CASSGTGAGGLSRGKQYF.

The rearrangement links TRBV5-4 to TRBJ2-7; D not certain. The V gene's germline CDR1 is SGHNT and CDR2 YYREEE (reference sequence). With 0 bases removed from V and 1 base from J, the gap between germline ends came to 5 bases. The CDR3 runs to 13 residues. CDR3 in DNA: TGTGCCAGCAGCTTGGCCCTTTCCTACGAGCAGTACTTC. This sequence encodes CASSLALSYEQYF. Full variable domain (remainder filled in from reference TRBV5-4 and TRBJ2-7): ETGVTQSPTHLIKTRGQQVTLRCSSQSGHNTVSWYQQALGQGPQFIFQYYREEENGRGNFPPRFSGLQFPNYSSELNVNALELDDSALYLCASSLALSYEQYFGPGTRLTVT.

The V call is TRBV20-1, the J call TRBJ2-1; 8 positions match TRBD1. CDR1 DFQATT and CDR2 SNEGSKA come from the germline V gene (reference sequence). V shed 6 bases and J 10 bases; nucleotides not matched to a gene: 5. CDR3 size: 11 residues. CDR3 DNA sequence: TGCAGTGCGAACAGGGGGTTAGAGCAGTTCTTC. It encodes CSANRGLEQFF.

This clone was seen only once. This chain links TRBV21-1 with TRBJ1-5. TRBV21-1 is a listed pseudogene. The CDR3 has 17 residues. The CDR3 bases are TGTGCCAGCAGCAAAAGGTGGAGGATACCCATCAATCAGCCCCAGCATTTT. This gives the protein CASSKRWRIPINQPQHF.

The V and J genes are TRBV6-5 and TRBJ1-2, with TRBD1 as a possible D gene (5 bases). Germline CDR1 MNHEY, CDR2 SVGAGI. The CDR3 is 14 residues long. The germline V and J ends were trimmed by 5 bases and 5 bases, with 15 bases remaining between them. The CDR3 protein is CASSETGPVYGYTF. DNA for the CDR3: TGTGCCAGCAGTGAAACAGGACCTGTGTATGGCTACACCTTC.

This clone was detected once. The rearrangement links TRBV10-3 to TRBJ1-1; TRBD1 agrees at 7 bases. In germline, CDR1 is ENHRY, CDR2 SYGVKD. Trimming took 3 bases from V and 3 from J; bases not matched to a gene: 7. The CDR3 is 15 amino acids. CDR3 bases: TGTGCCATCAGTGAATTCCAGGGGGGTGACACTGAAGCTTTCTTT. It encodes CAISEFQGGDTEAFF.

The J gene is TRBJ2-7, the V gene TRBV7-2; 8 nucleotides match TRBD2. In germline, CDR1 is SGHTA, CDR2 FQGNSA. V gave up 2 bases and J gave up 4 bases; unmatched junction bases: 7. The CDR3 is 15 residues long. CDR3 DNA: TGTGCCAGCAGCTTATATATAGCGGGGAGATACGAGCAGTACTTC. Its translation: CASSLYIAGRYEQYF.